The T cell receptor beta chain described here comes from a study of Ad26.COV2.S vaccination and SARS-CoV-2 variants (dated by TCRdb to about 2021). Study-level background: Vaccine-arm donors were drawn from COV1001, a multicentre, randomized, double-blind, placebo-controlled phase I-IIa trial of Ad26.COV2.S in healthy adults. Ad26.COV2.S was administered intramuscularly at 5 x 10^10 or 1 x 10^11 viral particles, either as a single shot or as two shots given 56 days apart. The specificity and breadth of SARS-CoV-2-reactive T cell receptors after Ad26.COV2.S vaccination were assessed by TCRbeta repertoire sequencing. The TCR-sequenced set comprised around 30 samples: approximately 20 Ad26.COV2.S vaccine recipients, 5 placebo recipients and 8 SARS-CoV-2 convalescent individuals. Participants in the trial were split at random into five groups of five each, receiving low-dose or high-dose Ad26.COV2.S once or twice, or else placebo on both occasions. Investigators did not know the trial group allocation while performing experiments and assessing outcomes. What the study reported, not specific to this receptor: It was noted by the authors that total T cell responses may have been underestimated by the TCR breadth and depth analyses. Spike-specific TCR breadth was higher in Ad26.COV2.S recipients than in placebo recipients (P = 0.0014). Vaccine and placebo recipients had comparable non-spike TCR breadth, which fits with the vaccine containing only spike. The study was not powered for comparison of responses between vaccine doses or regimens. After vaccination, spike-specific CD8+ and CD4+ T cell responses were reported to show substantial breadth.

The immunoSEQ Assay was the method used to sequence TCRbeta CDR3 regions. After extraction, genomic DNA underwent amplification by bias-controlled multiplex PCR, followed by high-throughput sequencing. Regarding the original processing steps: Collapsing and filtering of sequences were performed to quantify the absolute abundance of each unique TCRbeta CDR3 region. T cell fraction was estimated by normalizing TCRbeta template counts to usable DNA, with usable DNA measured through amplification of reference genes found in all nucleated cells. Repertoire TCRs were annotated as SARS-CoV-2-specific when V gene, CDR3 amino acid sequence and J gene were exactly matched to a known reactive TCR set. The reference SARS-CoV-2 TCR set was derived from MIRA and filtered for enrichment in COVID-19-positive ImmuneCODE repertoires, a step that removed public or cross-reactive TCRs. Using the MIRA antigens, annotated TCRs were further analysed by specific ORF or by position within an ORF. Breadth was defined as the number of annotated unique rearrangements divided by the total number of unique productive rearrangements, and depth was defined as the summed frequency of the annotated unique rearrangements. Two-sided Wilcoxon rank-sum tests were used to compare TCR breadth between groups. This immuneACCESS table, as held by TCRdb, lists in-frame sequences with V and J called but not all clones. Of the missing ones, under half trace to an unresolved V gene in checked studies; the others have no known cause. V, J and clone size derive from that table, while D and trimming were established from the DNA sequence. This sample has around 320,000 clones in its table, and more than 75% of those were observed once. In total, the top ten clones hold around 3.6% of the sample.

The germline V gene sets CDR1 to SGDLS and CDR2 to YYNGEE. The CDR3 spans 14 residues, from the cysteine through the phenylalanine. Here the CDR3 DNA is all that survives: 42 bases in frame from base 1. The V end loses 0 bases and the J end loses 6 bases, and a stretch of 12 bases separates them. As regards this clone: Which antigen it targets is not known. The record has no base qualities; no much larger clone is one base away.

Taken with the paper, the label for treatment or condition translates to: around 19 received Ad26.COV2.S at low or high dose, single or two shots; several received placebo; per-sample allocation not given. For vaccine and placebo recipients, the sequenced repertoires came from samples collected on day 63 after the first injection. Cohort 1b enrolled 25 or so adults aged 18-55 years at a single site in Boston, USA, between 29 July and 7 August 2020. Ad26.COV2.S was a replication-incompetent adenovirus type 26 vector that expressed a prefusion-stabilized SARS-CoV-2 spike protein derived from the original Wuhan strain.

The chain employs TRBV9 and TRBJ1-1, and possibly TRBD1, on 6 matching bases. The sample here was peripheral blood, taken in a trial of Ad26.COV2.S vaccine versus placebo. The clonotype originates from a person aged 18-65 years who received the Ad26.COV2.S COVID-19 vaccine or a placebo. The CDR3 region has the sequence CASSVEGGLAEAFF. The DNA sequence is given as TGTGCCAGCAGCGTAGAGGGGGGCCTGGCTGAAGCTTTCTTT.